The T cell receptor (beta chain) described here comes from a study of glioma-infiltrating T cells after dendritic cell vaccination. Libraries were prepared by immunoSEQ multiplex PCR; TCRdb keeps only in-frame clonotypes and omits some of them. The table records over 90,000 clones, roughly four fifths of them present only once. Germline loops: CDR1 MNHNS, CDR2 SASEGT. Trimming took 8 bases from V and 5 from J, leaving 15 bases between them. The CDR3 is made up of 14 amino acids. The chain joins TRBV6-1 to TRBJ1-4; D might be TRBD1 (5 bases). Sequencing was performed on blood, taken before dendritic cell vaccination. This sequence was found in a human donor with glioblastoma. CDR3 protein: CASGGVGANEKLFF. In DNA form, the CDR3 reads TGTGCCAGCGGGGGGGTAGGGGCCAATGAAAAACTGTTTTTT.